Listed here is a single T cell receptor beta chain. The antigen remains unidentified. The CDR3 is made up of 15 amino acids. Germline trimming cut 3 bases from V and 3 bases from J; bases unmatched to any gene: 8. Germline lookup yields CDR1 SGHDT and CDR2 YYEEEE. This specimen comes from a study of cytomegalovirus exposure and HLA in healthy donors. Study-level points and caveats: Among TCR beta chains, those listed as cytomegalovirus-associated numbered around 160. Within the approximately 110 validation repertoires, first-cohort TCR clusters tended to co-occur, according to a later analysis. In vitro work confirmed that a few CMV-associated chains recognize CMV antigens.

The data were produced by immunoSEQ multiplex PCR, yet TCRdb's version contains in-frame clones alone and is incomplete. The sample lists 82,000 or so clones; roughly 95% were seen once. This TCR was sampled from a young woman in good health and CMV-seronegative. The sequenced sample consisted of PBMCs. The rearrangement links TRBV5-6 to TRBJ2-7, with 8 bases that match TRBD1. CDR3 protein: CASSSDRGFRYEQYF. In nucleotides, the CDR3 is TGTGCCAGCAGCTCAGACAGGGGCTTCCGCTACGAGCAGTACTTC. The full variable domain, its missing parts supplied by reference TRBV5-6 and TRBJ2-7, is DAGVTQSPTHLIKTRGQQVTLRCSPKSGHDTVSWYQQALGQGPQFIFQYYEEEERQRGNFPDRFSGHQFPNYSSELNVNALLLGDSALYLCASSSDRGFRYEQYFGPGTRLTVT.